The source of this TCR beta chain is a study of CD8 T cells in Susac syndrome. General study points: A relatively small number of individuals underwent TCR sequencing and HLA analysis.

Per germline, CDR1 MGHRA and CDR2 YSYEKL. With 2 bases removed from V and 7 bases from J, the gap between germline ends came to 9 bases. There are 13 residues in the CDR3. Included as multiple sclerosis controls were treatment-naive patients who had stable or active relapsing-remitting disease. In contrast to the negatively isolated CD8+ and CD4+ T cells, TEMRA cells were FACS-enriched. RNA in amounts of about 0.5 to 1 ug was reverse transcribed with random hexamers. Multiplex PCR with immunoSEQ amplified the TCR beta CDR3 across 54 Vbeta and 13 Jbeta. TCRdb processed the immunoSEQ multiplex PCR reads anew with MiXCR; each CDR3 protein has one entry. The table includes about 400,000 distinct CDR3 sequences, more than 80% detected once. Turning to this clonotype: Antigen specificity is unknown.

The genes are TRBV4-1 and TRBJ2-1, with a tentative D call TRBD2 (5 bases). The sequenced material came from CD8+ T cells from PBMCs. The sequence was obtained from a human donor with multiple sclerosis. CDR3 loop: CASSQSRGNEQFF. CDR3 nucleotides: TGCGCCAGCAGCCAATCCCGGGGTAATGAGCAGTTCTTC.